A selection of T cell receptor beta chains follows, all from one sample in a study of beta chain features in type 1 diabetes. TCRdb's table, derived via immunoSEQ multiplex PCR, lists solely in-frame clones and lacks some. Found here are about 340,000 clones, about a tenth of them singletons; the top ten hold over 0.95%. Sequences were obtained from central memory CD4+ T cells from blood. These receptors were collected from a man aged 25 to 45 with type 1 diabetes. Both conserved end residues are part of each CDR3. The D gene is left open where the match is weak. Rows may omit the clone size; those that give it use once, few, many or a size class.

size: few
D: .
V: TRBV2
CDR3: CASSASEGGTEAFF

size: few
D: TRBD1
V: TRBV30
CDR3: CAWSPGARGNEKLFF

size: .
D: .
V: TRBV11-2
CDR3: CASSLGTVNEKLFF

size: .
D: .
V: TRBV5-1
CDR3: CASSLGGAANEQFF

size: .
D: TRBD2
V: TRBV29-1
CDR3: CSVLPGLAAEQFF

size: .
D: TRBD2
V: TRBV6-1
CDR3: CASRVPGTSSDTQYF

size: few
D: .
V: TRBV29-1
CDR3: CSAAGQTYEQYF

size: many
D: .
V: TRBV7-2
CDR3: CASSLSPWETQYF

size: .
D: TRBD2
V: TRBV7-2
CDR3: CASSSIAGGLYEQYF

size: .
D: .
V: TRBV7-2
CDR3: CATRRWGLNTEAFF

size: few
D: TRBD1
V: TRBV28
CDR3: CASSYTGTDYEQYF

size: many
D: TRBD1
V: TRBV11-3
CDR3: CASSGRGSEQYF

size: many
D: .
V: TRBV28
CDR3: CASTGQRVTLHF

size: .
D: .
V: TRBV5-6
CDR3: CASALTWTEGGELFF

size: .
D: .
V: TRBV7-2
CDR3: CASSLETGQPLYDTQYF

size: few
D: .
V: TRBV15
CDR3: CATSRRRRGLQETQYF

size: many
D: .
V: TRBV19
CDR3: CAGWRVRYGYTF

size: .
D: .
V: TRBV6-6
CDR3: CASSYSRGSGTQYF

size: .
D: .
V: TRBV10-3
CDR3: CASSGSSHTQYF

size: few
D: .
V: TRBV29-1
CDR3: CSVGGTANYGYTF

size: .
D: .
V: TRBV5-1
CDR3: CASSLAVVNSPLHF

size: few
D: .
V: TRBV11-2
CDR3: CASSLRATGANVLTF

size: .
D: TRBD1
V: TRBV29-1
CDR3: CSALDRARNGYTF

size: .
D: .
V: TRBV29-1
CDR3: CSVGRERGTEAFF

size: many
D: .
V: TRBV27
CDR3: CASSRLFRGIGTNEKLFF

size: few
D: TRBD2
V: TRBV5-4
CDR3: CASSLLTSGGPTGTDTQYF

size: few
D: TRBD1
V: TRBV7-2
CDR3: CASSLPPGGFF

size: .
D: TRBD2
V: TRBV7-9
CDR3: CASSSGTRAYNEQFF

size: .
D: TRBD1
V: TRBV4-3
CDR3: CASSLDRGAQPQHF

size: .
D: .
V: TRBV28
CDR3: CASSWDKQFF

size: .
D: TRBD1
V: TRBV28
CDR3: CASSSAGDRGNEKLFF

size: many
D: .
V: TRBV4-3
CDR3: CASSQDWTEQETQYF

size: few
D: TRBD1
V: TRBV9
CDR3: CASSVGRGRRDEKLFF

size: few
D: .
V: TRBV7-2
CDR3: CASSLAPGADTEAFF

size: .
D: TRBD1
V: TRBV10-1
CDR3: CASSPGQQETQYF

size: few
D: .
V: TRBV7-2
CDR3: CASSLAWRPSGANVLTF

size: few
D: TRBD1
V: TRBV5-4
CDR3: CASSLGTGGVGEQFF

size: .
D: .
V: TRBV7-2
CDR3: CASSSRVPNTEAFF

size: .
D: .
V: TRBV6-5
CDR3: CASRTRTQRADTQYF

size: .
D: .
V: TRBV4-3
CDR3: CASSQDLGPDTQYF

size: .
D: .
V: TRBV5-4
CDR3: CASSFTGSEQYF

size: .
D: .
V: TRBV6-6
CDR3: CASSGARDYGYTF

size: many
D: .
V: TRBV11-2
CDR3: CASSLERGQPQHF

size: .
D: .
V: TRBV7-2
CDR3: CASSLVGRRSSNEQFF

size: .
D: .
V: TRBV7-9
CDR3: CASRGPGNLYEQYF

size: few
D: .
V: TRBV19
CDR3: CASSLRGRIYGYTF